The present T cell receptor (beta chain) was sequenced within a study of cytomegalovirus exposure and HLA in healthy donors. 13 Jbeta primers and 60 Vbeta primers were used for the PCR. Clones were read by immunoSEQ multiplex PCR, and TCRdb kept only the in-frame ones, dropping some. Of 30,000 to 40,000 clones in the sample, 82% are singletons; the top ten hold roughly a tenth. Study-wide results and limits: An assumption of roughly uniform sequencing depth across donors underlay the presence/absence analyses.

CDR1 and CDR2 from the germline V gene are LGHNT and FRNRAP. The CDR3 has 13 residues. J lost 6 bases, V lost 3 bases, and 2 bases had no gene match. The count of this clone is one. Its specificity is not known. The sample was PBMCs. This TCR derives from a woman aged 18-29 years in good health and CMV-seropositive. The J gene is TRBJ2-3, the V gene TRBV12-5, with TRBD2 identical over 8 bases. For the CDR3, the DNA is TGTGCTAGTGGTTTTGGCGGGAGGGATACGCAGTATTTT. This codes for CASGFGGRDTQYF.